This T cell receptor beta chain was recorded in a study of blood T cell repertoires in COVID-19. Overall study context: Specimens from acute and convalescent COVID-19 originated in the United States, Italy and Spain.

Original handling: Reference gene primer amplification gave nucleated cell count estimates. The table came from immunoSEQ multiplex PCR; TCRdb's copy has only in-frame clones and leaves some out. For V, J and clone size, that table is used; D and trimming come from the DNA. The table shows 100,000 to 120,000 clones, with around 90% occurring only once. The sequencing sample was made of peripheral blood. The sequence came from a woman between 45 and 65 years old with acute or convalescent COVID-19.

The CDR3 region has the DNA TGCGCCAGCAGCTTGGCCTCGGACATACTCTACGAGCAGTACTTC. Amino acids: CASSLASDILYEQYF. The chain employs TRBV5-1 and TRBJ2-7; a weak D match, TRBD1 (5 bases). This CDR3 is 15 amino acids long. CDR1 is SGHRS and CDR2 is YFSETQ in the germline V gene. Trimming removed 0 bases from V and 3 bases from J, with 13 bases in between.